This T cell receptor beta chain was captured by sequencing in a study of T cells after yellow fever vaccination. TCRdb called the 5' RACE reads again in MiXCR, with one record for every CDR3 protein. The table lists about 160,000 distinct CDR3 sequences, around 7.2% of them singletons. The length of the CDR3 is 13 residues. Trimming left V 4 bases short and J 0 bases short, with 6 bases between. This clonotype was observed many times. The source is a man aged 18-30 years who received the YFV17D yellow fever vaccine. The sample in question was CD4+ T cells sorted from PBMCs, obtained about 5 days after the first yellow fever vaccination. The rearrangement links TRBV12-3 or TRBV12-4 to TRBJ1-2; D is unresolved. As DNA, the CDR3 is TGTGCCAGCAGTTCCCTAGCTAACTATGGCTACACCTTC. Amino acids: CASSSLANYGYTF.